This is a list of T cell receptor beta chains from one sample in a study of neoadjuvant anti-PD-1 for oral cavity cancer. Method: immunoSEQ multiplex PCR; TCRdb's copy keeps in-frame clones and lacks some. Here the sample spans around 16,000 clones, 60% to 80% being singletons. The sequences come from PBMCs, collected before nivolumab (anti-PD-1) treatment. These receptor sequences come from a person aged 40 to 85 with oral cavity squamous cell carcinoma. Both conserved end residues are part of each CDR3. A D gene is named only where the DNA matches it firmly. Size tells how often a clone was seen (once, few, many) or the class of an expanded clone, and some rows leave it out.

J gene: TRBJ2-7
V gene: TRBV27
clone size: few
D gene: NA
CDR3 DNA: TGTGCCAGCAGTTATCGCTTTGACTCCTACGAGCAGTACTTC
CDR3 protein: CASSYRFDSYEQYF

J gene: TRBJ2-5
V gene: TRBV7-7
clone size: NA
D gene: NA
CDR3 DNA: TGTGCTAGCAGCTTAGGGGTGGCGGAGACCCAGTACTTC
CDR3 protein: CASSLGVAETQYF

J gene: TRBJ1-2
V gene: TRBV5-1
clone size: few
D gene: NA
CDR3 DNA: TGCGCCAGCAGCTTTCAGGGAGGCTACACCTTC
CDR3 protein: CASSFQGGYTF

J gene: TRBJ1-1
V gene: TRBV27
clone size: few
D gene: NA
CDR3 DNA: TGTGCCAGCAGTTTAAGACCAGGGAACACTGAAGCTTTCTTT
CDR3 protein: CASSLRPGNTEAFF

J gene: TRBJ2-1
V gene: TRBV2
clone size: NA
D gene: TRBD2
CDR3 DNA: TGTGCCAGCAGAGAGGGACTAGCGGGCAATGAGCAGTTCTTC
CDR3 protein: CASREGLAGNEQFF

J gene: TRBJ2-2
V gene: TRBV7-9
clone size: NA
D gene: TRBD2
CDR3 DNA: TGTGCCAGCAGCTTAAGGCGTGGAGCGGGAGCCCCGAACACCGGGGAGCTGTTTTTT
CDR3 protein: CASSLRRGAGAPNTGELFF

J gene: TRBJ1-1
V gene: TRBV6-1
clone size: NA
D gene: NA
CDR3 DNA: TGTGCCCACCGTAAGGGCGTGTGGGAGAACACTGAAGCTTTCTTT
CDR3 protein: CAHRKGVWENTEAFF

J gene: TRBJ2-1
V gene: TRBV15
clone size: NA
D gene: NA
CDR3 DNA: TGTGCCACCAGCAGAGCAGCTGGTAGGGATGAGCAGTTCTTC
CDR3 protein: CATSRAAGRDEQFF

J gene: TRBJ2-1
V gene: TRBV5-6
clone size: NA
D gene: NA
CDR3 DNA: TGTGCCAGCAGCTTATTTTCGACAGTCTACAATGAGCAGTTCTTC
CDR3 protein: CASSLFSTVYNEQFF

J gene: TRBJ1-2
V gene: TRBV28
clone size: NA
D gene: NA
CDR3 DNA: TGTGCCAGCAGCCCCGGCAGAGCCTATGGCTACACCTTC
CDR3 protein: CASSPGRAYGYTF

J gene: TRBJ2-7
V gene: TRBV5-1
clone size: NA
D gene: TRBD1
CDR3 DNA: TGCGCCAGCAGAGGTTTGCCGTTTTTGTCAGCGGGACAGGGGTCCTACGAGCAGTACTTC
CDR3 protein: CASRGLPFLSAGQGSYEQYF

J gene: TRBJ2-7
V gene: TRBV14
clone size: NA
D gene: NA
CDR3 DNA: TGTGCCAGCAAGTGCCGGGACGCAGCCTACGAGCAGTACTTC
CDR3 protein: CASKCRDAAYEQYF

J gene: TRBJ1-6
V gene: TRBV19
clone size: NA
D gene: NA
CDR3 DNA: TGTGCCAGCGTCGAGGGAACCTATAATTCACCCCTCCACTTT
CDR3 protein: CASVEGTYNSPLHF

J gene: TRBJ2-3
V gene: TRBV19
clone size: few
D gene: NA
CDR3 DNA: TGTGCCAGTAGTATAGATGATACGCAGTATTTT
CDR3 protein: CASSIDDTQYF

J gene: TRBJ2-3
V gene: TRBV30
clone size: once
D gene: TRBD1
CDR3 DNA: TGTGCCTGGAGGGACTTACCGGGACAGGGAAAACCAGATACGCAGTATTTT
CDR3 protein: CAWRDLPGQGKPDTQYF

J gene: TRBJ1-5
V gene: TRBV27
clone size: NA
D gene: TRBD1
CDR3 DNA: TGTGCCACTCAGCCGACAGGGGGTCAGCCCCAGCATTTT
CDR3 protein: CATQPTGGQPQHF

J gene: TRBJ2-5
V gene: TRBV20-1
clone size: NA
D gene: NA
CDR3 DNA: TGCAGTGCTCTCCGACAAGAGACCCAGTACTTC
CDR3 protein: CSALRQETQYF

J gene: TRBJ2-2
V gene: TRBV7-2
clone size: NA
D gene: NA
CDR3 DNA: TGTGCCAGCAGCTTAATGGGCAGCTCCGGGGAGCTGTTTTTT
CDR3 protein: CASSLMGSSGELFF

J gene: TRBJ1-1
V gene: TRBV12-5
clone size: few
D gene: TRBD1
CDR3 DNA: TGTGCTAGTGGTTTGTATCCAGGGGGGGTTGAAGCTTTCTTT
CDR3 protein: CASGLYPGGVEAFF

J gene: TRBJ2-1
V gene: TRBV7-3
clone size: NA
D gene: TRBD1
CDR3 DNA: TGTGCCAGCAGCTTACTACAGGGGGCATACAATGAGCAGTTCTTC
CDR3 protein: CASSLLQGAYNEQFF

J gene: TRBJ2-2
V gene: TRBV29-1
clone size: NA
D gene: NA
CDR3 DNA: TGCAGCGCGGGGACACCGATGAACACCGGGGAGCTGTTTTTT
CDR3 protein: CSAGTPMNTGELFF

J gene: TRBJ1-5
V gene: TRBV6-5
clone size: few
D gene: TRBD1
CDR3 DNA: TGTGCCAGCAGTCCTGGGACAGGGTTCCAGCCCCAGCATTTT
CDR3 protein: CASSPGTGFQPQHF

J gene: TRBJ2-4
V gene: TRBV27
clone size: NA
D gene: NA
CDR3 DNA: TGTGCCAGCAGTATGCTGGGGGTTTTAGCCAAAAACATTCAGTACTTC
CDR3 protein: CASSMLGVLAKNIQYF

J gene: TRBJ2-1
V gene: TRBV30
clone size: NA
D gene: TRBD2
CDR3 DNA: TGTGCCTGGAGTTCCCCTGGGCTAGCGGGAGGTCAGGAGCAGTTCTTC
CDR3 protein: CAWSSPGLAGGQEQFF

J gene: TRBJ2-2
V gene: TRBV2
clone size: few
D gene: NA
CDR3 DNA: TGTGCCAGCACTAGGGGGAGAGCGAACACCGGGGAGCTGTTTTTT
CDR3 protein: CASTRGRANTGELFF

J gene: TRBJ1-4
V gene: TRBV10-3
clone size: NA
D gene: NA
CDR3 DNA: TGTGCCATCAGTGAGTCGTGGGGCGAAAAACTGTTTTTT
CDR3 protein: CAISESWGEKLFF

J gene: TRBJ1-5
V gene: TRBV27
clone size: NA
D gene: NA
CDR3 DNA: TGTGCCAGCAGTTTTCGGGATGCCAATCAGCCCCAGCATTTT
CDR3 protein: CASSFRDANQPQHF

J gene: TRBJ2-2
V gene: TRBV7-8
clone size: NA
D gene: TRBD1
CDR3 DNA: TGTGCCAGCAGCTTAGAGATATGGTCCAGGGGGCTGGGCGGGGAGCTGTTTTTT
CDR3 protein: CASSLEIWSRGLGGELFF

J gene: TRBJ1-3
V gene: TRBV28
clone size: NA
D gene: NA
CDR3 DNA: TGTGCCAGCTTCGAAGGTCGGCTACCCTCTGGAAACACCATATATTTT
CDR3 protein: CASFEGRLPSGNTIYF

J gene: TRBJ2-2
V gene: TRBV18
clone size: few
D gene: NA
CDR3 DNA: TGTGCCAGCTCACCACAGACCGCGACGAACACCGGGGAGCTGTTTTTT
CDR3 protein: CASSPQTATNTGELFF

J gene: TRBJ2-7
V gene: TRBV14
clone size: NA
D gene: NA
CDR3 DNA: TGTGCCAGCAGCCAAGTAGGGGGGAGGAGCTCCTACGAGCAGTACTTC
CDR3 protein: CASSQVGGRSSYEQYF

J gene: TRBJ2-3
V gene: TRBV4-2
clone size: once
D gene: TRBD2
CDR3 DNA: TGTGCCAGCAGGGGTGAATTAGTAGCGGGGGGGACTAGCACAGATACGCAGTATTTT
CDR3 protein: CASRGELVAGGTSTDTQYF

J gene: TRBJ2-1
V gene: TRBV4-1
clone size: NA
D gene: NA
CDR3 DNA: TGCGCCAGCAGCCAAGAGCAACAGGGTTGGGATGAGCAGTTCTTC
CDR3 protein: CASSQEQQGWDEQFF

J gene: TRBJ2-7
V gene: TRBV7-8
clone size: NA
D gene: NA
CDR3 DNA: TGTGCCAGCAGTCGACCGGGTGACAGACAGACTTCCTACGAGCAGTACTTC
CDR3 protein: CASSRPGDRQTSYEQYF

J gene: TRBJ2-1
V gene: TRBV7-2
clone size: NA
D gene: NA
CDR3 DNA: TGTGCCAGCAGCTTAGAAGGGAGGCCTAGTCGAGCCTACAATGAGCAGTTCTTC
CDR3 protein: CASSLEGRPSRAYNEQFF

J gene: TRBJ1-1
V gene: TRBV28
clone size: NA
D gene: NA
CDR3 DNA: TGTGCCAGCAGATTTTCCGTAGGGTTTCAGGGAGCTTTCTTT
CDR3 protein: CASRFSVGFQGAFF

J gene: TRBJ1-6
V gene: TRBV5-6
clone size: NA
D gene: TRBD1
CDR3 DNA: TGTGCCAGCATCAACTACGGACAGGGACACAATTCACCCCTCCACTTT
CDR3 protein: CASINYGQGHNSPLHF

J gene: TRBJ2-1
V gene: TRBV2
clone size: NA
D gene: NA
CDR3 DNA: TGTGCCAGCAGGAGGGGCAACTCTCGGGTCTACAATGAGCAGTTCTTC
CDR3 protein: CASRRGNSRVYNEQFF

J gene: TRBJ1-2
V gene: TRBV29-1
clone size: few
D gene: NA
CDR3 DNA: TGCAGCGTTGGGGGCGCTCCCCTCTATGGCTACACCTTC
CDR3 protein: CSVGGAPLYGYTF

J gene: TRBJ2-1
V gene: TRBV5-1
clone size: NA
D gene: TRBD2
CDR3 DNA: TGCGCCAGCAGCCCCGGACTAGCGGCTTACAATGAGCAGTTCTTC
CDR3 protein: CASSPGLAAYNEQFF

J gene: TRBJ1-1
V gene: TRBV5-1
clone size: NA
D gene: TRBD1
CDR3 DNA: TGCGCCAGCAGCTTGGAAACAGGGGGAATAGGTGAAGCTTTCTTT
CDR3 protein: CASSLETGGIGEAFF

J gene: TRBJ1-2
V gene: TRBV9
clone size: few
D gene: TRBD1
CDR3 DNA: TGTGCCAGCAGCGTCTTGGGGACAGGGGTCTATGGCTACACCTTC
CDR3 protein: CASSVLGTGVYGYTF

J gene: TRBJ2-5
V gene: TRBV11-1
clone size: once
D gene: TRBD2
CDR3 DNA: TGTGCCAGCAGCTTAGGGCCTAGCGGGGCTCTGAAGACCCAGTACTTC
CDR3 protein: CASSLGPSGALKTQYF

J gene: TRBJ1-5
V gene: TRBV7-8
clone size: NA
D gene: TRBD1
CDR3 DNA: TGTGCCAGCAGCGACAGGGGTGGAAGGAATCAGCCCCAGCATTTT
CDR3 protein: CASSDRGGRNQPQHF

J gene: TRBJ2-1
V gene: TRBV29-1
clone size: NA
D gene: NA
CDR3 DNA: TGCAGCGTTCGGAGGGGGCCAAATGAGCAGTTCTTC
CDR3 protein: CSVRRGPNEQFF

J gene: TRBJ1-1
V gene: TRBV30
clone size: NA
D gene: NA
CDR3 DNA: TGTGCCTGGAGTCAACAGAGCTACACTGAAGCTTTCTTT
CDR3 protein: CAWSQQSYTEAFF

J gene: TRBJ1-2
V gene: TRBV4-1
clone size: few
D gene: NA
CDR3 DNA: TGCGCCAGTCAAGGACCGGAGGTCAGAGGCTACACCTTC
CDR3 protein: CASQGPEVRGYTF

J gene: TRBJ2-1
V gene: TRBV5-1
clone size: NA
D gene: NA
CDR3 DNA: TGCGCCAGCAGCGTACAGGGAAATAGAGGGGGCAATGAGCAGTTCTTC
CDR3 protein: CASSVQGNRGGNEQFF

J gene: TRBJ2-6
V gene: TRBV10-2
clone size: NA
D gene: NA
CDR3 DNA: TGCGCCAGCAGTCGGCAGCCTGGGGCCAACGTCCTGACTTTC
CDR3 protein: CASSRQPGANVLTF

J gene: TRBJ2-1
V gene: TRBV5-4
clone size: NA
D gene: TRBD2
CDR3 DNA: TGTGCCAGCAGCTCCGGGGGGGGTGAGCAGTTCTTC
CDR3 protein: CASSSGGGEQFF

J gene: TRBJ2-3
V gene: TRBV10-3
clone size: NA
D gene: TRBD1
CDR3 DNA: TGTGCCATCAGTCCGGACAGGATAGGCACAGATACGCAGTATTTT
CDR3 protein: CAISPDRIGTDTQYF

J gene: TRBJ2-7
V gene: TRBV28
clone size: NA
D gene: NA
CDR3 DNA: TGTGCCAGCAGTTCCCCCTCTAACACGGCCTACGAGCAGTACTTC
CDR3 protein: CASSSPSNTAYEQYF

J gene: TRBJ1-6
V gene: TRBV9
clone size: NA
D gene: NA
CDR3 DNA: TGTGCCAGCAGCGGGGGGACGGAACTACTTTCACCCCTCCACTTT
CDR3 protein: CASSGGTELLSPLHF

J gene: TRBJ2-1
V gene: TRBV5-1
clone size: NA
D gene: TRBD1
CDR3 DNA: TGCGCCAGCAGCCTACCGACAGGGGTCGCCTACAATGAGCAGTTCTTC
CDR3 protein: CASSLPTGVAYNEQFF